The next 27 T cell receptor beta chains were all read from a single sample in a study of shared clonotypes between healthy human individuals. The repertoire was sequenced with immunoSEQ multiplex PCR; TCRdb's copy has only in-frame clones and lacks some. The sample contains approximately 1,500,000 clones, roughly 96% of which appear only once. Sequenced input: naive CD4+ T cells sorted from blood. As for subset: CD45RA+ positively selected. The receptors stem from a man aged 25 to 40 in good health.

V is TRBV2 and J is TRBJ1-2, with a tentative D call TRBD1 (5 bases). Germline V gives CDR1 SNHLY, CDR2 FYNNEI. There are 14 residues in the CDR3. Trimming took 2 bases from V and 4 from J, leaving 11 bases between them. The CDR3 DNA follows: TGTGCCAGCAGTGAAAAGGGACCGAGCTATGGCTACACCTTC. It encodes CASSEKGPSYGYTF.

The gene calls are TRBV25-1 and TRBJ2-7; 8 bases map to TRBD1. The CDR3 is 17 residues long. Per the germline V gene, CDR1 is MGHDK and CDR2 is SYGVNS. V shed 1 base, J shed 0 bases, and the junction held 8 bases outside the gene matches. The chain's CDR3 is CASSELGRDRSSYEQYF. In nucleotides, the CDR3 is TGTGCCAGCAGTGAATTGGGCAGGGACAGGAGCTCCTACGAGCAGTACTTC.

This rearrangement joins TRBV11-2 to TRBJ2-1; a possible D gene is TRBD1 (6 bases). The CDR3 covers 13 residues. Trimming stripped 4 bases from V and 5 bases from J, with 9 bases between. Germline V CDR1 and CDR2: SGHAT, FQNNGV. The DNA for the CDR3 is TGTGCCAGCAGCTCAGGACAGAACAATGAGCAGTTCTTC. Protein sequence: CASSSGQNNEQFF.

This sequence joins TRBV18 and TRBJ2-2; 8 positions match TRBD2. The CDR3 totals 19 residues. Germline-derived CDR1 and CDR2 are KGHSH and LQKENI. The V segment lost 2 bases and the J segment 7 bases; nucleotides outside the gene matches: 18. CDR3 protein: CASSPMPQGTSRSNGELFF. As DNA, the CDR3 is TGTGCCAGCTCACCAATGCCCCAAGGGACTAGTCGATCGAACGGGGAGCTGTTTTTT.

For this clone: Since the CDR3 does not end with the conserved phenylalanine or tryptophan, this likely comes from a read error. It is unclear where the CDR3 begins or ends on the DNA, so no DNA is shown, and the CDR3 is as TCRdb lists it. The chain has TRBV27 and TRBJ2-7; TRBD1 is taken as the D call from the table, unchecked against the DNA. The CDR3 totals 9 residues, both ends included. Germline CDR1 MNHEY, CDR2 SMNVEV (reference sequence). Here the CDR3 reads CASSLVGLL.

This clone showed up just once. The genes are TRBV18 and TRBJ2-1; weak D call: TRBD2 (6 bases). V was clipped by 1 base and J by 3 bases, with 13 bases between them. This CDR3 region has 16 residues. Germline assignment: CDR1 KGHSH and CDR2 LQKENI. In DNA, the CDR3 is TGTGCCAGCTCACCACAGGGGAGTAGCGGCTACAATGAGCAGTTCTTC. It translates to CASSPQGSSGYNEQFF.

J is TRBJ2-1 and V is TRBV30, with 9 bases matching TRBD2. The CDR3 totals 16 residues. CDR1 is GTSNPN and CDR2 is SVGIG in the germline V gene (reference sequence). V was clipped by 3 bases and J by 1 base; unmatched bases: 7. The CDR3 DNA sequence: TGTGCCTGGAGCTTAGCGGGAGCGGGATCCTACAATGAGCAGTTCTTC. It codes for CAWSLAGAGSYNEQFF.

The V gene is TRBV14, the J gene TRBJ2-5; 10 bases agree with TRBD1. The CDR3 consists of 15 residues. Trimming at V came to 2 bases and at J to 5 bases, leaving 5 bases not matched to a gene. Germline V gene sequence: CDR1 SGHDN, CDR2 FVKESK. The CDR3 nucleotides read TGTGCCAGCAGCCAACGGACAGGGGGATGGGAGACCCAGTACTTC. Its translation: CASSQRTGGWETQYF.

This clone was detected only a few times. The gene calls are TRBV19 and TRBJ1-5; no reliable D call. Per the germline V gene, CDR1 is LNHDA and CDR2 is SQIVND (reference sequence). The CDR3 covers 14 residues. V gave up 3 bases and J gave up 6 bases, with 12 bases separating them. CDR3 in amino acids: CASSMVGSGQPQHF. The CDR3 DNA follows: TGTGCCAGTAGTATGGTGGGATCCGGTCAGCCCCAGCATTTT.

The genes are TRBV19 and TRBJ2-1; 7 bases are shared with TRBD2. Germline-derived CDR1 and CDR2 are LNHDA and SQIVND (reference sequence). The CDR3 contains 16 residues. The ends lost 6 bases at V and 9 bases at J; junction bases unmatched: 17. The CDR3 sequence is CASSRVGLPPLGEQFF. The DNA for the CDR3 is TGTGCCAGTAGCCGCGTGGGACTACCACCTTTGGGTGAGCAGTTCTTC.

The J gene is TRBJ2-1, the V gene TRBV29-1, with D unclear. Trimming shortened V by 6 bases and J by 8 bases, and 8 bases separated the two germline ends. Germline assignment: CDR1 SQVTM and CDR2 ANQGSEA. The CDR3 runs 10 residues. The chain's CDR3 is CSVGSYEQFF. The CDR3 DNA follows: TGCAGCGTCGGAAGCTATGAGCAGTTCTTC.

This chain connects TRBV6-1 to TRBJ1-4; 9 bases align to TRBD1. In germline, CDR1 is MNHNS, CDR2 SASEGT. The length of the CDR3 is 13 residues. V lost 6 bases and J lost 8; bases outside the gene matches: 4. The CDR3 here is CASRGTGWEKLFF. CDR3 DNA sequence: TGTGCCAGCAGGGGGACAGGGTGGGAAAAACTGTTTTTT.

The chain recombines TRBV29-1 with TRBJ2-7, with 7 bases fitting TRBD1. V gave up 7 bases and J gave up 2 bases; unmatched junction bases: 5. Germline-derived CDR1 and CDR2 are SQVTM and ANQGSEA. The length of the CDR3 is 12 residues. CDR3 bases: TGCAGCGCCGGGGACAGAACCTACGAGCAGTACTTC. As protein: CSAGDRTYEQYF.

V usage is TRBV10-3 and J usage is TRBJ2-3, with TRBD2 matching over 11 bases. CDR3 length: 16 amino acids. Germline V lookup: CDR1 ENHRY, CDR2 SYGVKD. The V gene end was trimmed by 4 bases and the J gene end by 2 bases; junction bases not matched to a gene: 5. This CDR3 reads CAISVLAGGDTDTQYF. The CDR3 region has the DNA TGTGCCATCAGTGTCCTAGCGGGGGGAGACACAGATACGCAGTATTTT.

In DNA form, the CDR3 reads TGTGCCAGCAGTTTGACGGCGGGGGAGAGGGATTCGGAAGCTTTCTTT. Translating gives CASSLTAGERDSEAFF. The chain is built from TRBV28 and TRBJ1-1; a possible D gene is TRBD1 (5 bases). V lost 3 bases and J 8 bases, leaving 22 bases between the germline ends. Germline CDR1 and CDR2: MDHEN and SYDVKM. The CDR3 consists of 16 residues.

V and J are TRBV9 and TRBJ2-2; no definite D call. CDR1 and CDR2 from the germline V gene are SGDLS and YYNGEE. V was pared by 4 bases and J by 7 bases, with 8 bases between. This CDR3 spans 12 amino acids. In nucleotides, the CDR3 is TGTGCCAGCAGCCCCCTCGGCGGGGAGCTGTTTTTT. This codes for CASSPLGGELFF.

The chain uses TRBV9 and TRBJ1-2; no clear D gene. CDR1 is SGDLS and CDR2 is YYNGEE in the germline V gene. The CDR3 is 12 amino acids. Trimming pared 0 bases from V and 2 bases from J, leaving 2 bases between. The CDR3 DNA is TGTGCCAGCAGCGTAGGAAACTATGGCTACACCTTC. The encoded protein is CASSVGNYGYTF.

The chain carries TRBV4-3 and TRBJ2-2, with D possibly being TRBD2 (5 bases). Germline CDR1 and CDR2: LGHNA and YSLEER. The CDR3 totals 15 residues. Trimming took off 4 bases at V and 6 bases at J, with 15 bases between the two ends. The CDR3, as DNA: TGCGCCAGCAGCCCGAGAGACCGGGGTCCCGGGGAGCTGTTTTTT. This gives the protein CASSPRDRGPGELFF.

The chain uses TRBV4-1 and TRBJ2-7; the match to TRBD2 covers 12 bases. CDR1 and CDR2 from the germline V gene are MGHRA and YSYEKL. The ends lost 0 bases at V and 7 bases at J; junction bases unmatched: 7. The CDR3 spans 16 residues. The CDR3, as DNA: TGCGCCAGCAGCCAAGATAGGACTAGCGGGACCGGGGAGCAGTACTTC. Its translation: CASSQDRTSGTGEQYF.

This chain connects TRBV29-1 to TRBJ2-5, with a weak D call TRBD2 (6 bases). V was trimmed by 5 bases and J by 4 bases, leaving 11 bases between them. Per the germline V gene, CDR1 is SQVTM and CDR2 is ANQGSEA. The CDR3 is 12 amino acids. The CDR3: CSVPFGGETQYF. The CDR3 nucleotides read TGCAGCGTTCCCTTCGGGGGAGAGACCCAGTACTTC.

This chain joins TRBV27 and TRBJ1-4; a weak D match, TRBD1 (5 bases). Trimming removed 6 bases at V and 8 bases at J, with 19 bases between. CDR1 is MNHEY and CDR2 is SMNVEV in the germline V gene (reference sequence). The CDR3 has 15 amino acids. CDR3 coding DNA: TGTGCCAGCAGGGCGTGGGGGGATCGGGCCGAAAAACTGTTTTTT. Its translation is CASRAWGDRAEKLFF.

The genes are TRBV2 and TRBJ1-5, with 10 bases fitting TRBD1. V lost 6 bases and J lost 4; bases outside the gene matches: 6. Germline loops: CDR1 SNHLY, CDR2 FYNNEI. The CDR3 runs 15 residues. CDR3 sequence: CASRETGGVNQPQHF. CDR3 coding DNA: TGTGCCAGCAGGGAGACAGGGGGCGTAAATCAGCCCCAGCATTTT.

CDR3 sequence (DNA): TGTGCCAGCAGCTTTAACCGGGGCAAAGAGACCCAGTACTTC. This gives the protein CASSFNRGKETQYF. The chain couples TRBV7-2 to TRBJ2-5; D could derive from TRBD1 or TRBD2 (5 bases each). This CDR3 has 14 residues. CDR1 is SGHTA, CDR2 FQGNSA, per germline. V gave up 3 bases and J gave up 3 bases, with 11 bases separating them.

CDR3 sequence reads: CASTPARGLVPNEQFF. The CDR3 bases are TGTGCCAGTACCCCTGCCCGAGGACTAGTCCCCAATGAGCAGTTCTTC. The genes are TRBV19 and TRBJ2-1, with TRBD2 matching over 7 bases. Germline V gene data show CDR1 as LNHDA and CDR2 as SQIVND (reference sequence). Trimming removed 7 bases from V and 6 bases from J; junction bases left unmatched: 15. The CDR3 contains 16 residues.

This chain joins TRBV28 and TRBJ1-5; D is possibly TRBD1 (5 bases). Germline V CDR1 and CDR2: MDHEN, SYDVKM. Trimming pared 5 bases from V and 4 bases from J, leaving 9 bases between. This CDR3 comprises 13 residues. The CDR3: CASSQTDNQPQHF. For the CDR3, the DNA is TGTGCCAGCAGTCAGACAGATAATCAGCCCCAGCATTTT.

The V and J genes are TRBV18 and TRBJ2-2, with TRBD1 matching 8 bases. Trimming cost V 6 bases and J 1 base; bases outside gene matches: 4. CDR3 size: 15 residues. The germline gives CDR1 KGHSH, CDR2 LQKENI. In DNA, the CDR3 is TGTGCCAGCTCCCAGGGACAGGAGAACACCGGGGAGCTGTTTTTT. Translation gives CASSQGQENTGELFF.

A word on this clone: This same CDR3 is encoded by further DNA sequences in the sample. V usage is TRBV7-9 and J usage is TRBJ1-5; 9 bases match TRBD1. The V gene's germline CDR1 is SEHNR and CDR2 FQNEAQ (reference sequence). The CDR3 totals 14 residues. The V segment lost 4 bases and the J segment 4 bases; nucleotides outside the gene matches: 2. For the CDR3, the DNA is TGTGCCAGCAGCTCGGGACAGGGAAATCAGCCCCAGCATTTT. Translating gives CASSSGQGNQPQHF.